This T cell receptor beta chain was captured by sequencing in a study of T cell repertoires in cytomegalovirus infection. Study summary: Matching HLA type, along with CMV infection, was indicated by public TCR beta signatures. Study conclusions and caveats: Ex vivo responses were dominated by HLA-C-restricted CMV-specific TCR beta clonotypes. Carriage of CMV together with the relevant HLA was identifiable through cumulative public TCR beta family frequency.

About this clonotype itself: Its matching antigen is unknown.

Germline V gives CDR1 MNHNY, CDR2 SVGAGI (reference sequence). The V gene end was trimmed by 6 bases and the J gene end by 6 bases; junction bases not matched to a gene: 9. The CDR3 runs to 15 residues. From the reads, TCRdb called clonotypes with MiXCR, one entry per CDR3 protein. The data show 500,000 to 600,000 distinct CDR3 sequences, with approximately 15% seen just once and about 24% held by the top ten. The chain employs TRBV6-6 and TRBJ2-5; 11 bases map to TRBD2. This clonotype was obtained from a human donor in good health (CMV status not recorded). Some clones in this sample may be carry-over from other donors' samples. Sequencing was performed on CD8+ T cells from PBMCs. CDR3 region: CASSTFLAGGKTQYF. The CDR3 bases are TGTGCCAGCAGCACCTTCCTAGCGGGGGGAAAGACCCAGTACTTC.